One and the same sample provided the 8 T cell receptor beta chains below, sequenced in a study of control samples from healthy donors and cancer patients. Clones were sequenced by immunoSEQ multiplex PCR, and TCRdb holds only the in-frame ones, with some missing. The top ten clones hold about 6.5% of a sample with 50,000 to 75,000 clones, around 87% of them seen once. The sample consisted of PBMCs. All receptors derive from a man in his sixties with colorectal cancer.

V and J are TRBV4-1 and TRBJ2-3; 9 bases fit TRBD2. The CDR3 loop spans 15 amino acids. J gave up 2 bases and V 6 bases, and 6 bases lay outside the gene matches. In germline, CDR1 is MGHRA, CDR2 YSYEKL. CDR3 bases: TGCGCCAGCAGTTCAGGCGGGGGGGCCACAGATACGCAGTATTTT. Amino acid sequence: CASSSGGGATDTQYF.

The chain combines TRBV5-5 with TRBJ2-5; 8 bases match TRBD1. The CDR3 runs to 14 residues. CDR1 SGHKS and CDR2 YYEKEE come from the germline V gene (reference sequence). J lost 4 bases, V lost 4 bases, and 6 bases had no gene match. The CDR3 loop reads CASSVTGEAETQYF. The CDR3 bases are TGTGCCAGCAGCGTGACAGGGGAGGCAGAGACCCAGTACTTC.

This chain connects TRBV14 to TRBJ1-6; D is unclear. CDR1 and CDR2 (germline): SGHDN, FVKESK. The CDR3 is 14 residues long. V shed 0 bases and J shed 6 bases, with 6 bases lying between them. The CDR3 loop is CASSQEQFNSPLHF. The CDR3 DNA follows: TGTGCCAGCAGCCAAGAACAGTTTAATTCACCCCTCCACTTT.

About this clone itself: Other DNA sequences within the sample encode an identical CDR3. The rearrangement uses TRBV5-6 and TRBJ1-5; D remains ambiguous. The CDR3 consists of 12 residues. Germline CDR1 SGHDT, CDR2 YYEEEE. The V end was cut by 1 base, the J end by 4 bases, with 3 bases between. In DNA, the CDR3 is TGTGCCAGCAGCTTGACGAATCAGCCCCAGCATTTT. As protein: CASSLTNQPQHF.

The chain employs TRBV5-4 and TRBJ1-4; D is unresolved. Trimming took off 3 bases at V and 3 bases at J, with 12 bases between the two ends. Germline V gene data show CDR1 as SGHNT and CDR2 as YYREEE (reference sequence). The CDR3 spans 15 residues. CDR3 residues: CASSSKVGSNEKLFF. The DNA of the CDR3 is TGTGCCAGCAGCTCAAAGGTGGGATCTAATGAAAAACTGTTTTTT.

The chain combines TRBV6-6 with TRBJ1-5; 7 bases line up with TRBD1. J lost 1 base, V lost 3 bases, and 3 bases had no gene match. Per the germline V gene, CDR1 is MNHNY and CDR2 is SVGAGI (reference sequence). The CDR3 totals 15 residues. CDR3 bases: TGTGCCAGCAGTTATCAGGGGGAAAGCAATCAGCCCCAGCATTTT. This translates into CASSYQGESNQPQHF.

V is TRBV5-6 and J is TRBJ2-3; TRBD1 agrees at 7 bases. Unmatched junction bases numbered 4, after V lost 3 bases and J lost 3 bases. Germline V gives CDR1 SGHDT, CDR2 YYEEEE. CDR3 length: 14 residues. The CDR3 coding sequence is TGTGCCAGCAGCTCAGACAGGGAAACAGATACGCAGTATTTT. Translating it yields CASSSDRETDTQYF.

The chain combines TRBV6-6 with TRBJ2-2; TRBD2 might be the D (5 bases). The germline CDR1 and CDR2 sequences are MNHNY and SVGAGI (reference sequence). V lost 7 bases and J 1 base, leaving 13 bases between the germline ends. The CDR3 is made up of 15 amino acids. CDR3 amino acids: CASTPLRENTGELFF. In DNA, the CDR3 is TGTGCCAGCACCCCCTTGAGGGAGAACACCGGGGAGCTGTTTTTT.